This TCR beta chain is from a study of T-cell reconstitution after alpha-beta-depleted transplantation in children. This clonotype was found many times. The CDR3 totals 11 residues. Researchers prepared the TCRbeta library using unique molecular identifiers, the study reports. TCRdb re-called the PCR reads with MiXCR, one entry per CDR3 protein. The sample holds a few hundred thousand distinct CDR3 sequences, approximately 9.7% seen once. Source: PBMCs from the stem cell graft donor, taken from the stem cell graft. The genes are TRBV21-1 and TRBJ2-4. TRBV21-1 is labeled a pseudogene. The sequence derives from a human donor who donated a stem cell graft to a child with SCID. The CDR3 loop reads CASSNLNIQYF. The DNA of the CDR3 is TGTGCCAGCAGCAACTTGAACATTCAGTACTTC.